This T cell receptor beta chain was identified during a study of blood T cell repertoires in COVID-19. As for the study in general: Both acute and convalescent COVID-19 samples were obtained from the United States, Italy and Spain. Nucleic acid was either cDNA or gDNA, and it came from T cells, B-cell-depleted T cells, or PBMCs.

In the study's own analysis: Using reference gene primer amplification, nucleated cell counts were estimated. Clones were read by immunoSEQ multiplex PCR, and TCRdb kept only the in-frame ones, dropping some. V and J calls and clone size are those listed in that table; D and trimming were worked out from the DNA. There are about 350,000 clones in the sample; around 90% occur only once, and about 3.9% lies in the top ten. One Seattle source followed patients from active infection through their disease course. This CDR3 is built from 16 residues. V lost 3 bases and J lost 4; bases outside the gene matches: 11. The germline gives CDR1 MDHEN, CDR2 SYDVKM.

The clonotype originates from a woman aged 55-69 years with COVID-19, enrolled during active disease. The chain carries TRBV28 and TRBJ1-1; 7 bases are shared with TRBD1. Sequencing was performed on peripheral blood. CDR3 bases: TGTGCCAGCAGTTTGGCCGGGGCCAGGGGGGTCACTGAAGCTTTCTTT. It yields the protein CASSLAGARGVTEAFF.